The present T cell receptor (beta chain) was sequenced within a study of blood T cell repertoires in COVID-19. V lost 0 bases, J lost 0 bases, and 12 bases lay in between. This CDR3 spans 17 amino acids. Looked up from germline, CDR1 is LGHNT and CDR2 is FRNRAP. Assay used: immunoSEQ multiplex PCR; TCRdb lists only in-frame clones, some missing. The data show about 250,000 clones, roughly 87% seen once. Donors were grouped by their self-reported clinical history. Sequencing input: PBMCs or T cells enriched from blood (not recorded which). The chain has TRBV12-5 and TRBJ1-5; possible D gene TRBD1, 5 bases. The receptor was derived from a woman in her twenties or thirties with acute COVID-19. For the CDR3, the DNA is TGTGCTAGTGGTTTGGTACTGGGCAGGGATAGCAATCAGCCCCAGCATTTT. Its protein is CASGLVLGRDSNQPQHF. The full variable domain, completed using reference TRBV12-5 and TRBJ1-5, is DARVTQTPRHKVTEMGQEVTMRCQPILGHNTVFWYRQTMMQGLELLAYFRNRAPLDDSGMPKDRFSAEMPDATLATLKIQPSEPRDSAVYFCASGLVLGRDSNQPQHFGDGTRLSIL.